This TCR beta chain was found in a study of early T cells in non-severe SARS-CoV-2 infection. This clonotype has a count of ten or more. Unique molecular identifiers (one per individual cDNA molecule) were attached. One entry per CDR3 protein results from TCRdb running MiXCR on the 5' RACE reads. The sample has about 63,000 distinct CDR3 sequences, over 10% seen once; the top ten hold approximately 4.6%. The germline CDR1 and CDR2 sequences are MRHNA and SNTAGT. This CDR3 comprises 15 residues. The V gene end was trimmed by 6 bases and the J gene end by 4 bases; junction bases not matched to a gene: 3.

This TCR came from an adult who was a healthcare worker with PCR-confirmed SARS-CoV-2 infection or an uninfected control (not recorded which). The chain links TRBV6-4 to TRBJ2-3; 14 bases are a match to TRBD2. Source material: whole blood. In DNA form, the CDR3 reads TGTGCCAGCAGAGGACTAGCGGGGGGCTCAGATACGCAGTATTTT. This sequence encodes CASRGLAGGSDTQYF.